These 8 T cell receptor beta chains originate from one sample sequenced in a study of T cells in Graves' hyperthyroidism and ophthalmopathy. Regions amplified from RNA transcripts were the TCR beta CDR3 regions. With the HTBI primer set, the TCR CDR3 went through a first round of RT-PCR. TCRdb analysed the multiplex PCR reads with MiXCR anew, one entry per CDR3 protein. This table has about 840,000 distinct CDR3 sequences, roughly 40% appearing once. Sequenced input: blood. The receptor set was obtained from a man aged 18 to 29 with Graves' hyperthyroidism.

The chain combines TRBV2 with TRBJ1-4; tentatively, D is TRBD1 (6 bases). Trimming removed 8 bases at V and 3 bases at J, with 16 bases between. CDR1 is SNHLY and CDR2 is FYNNEI in the germline V gene. CDR3 length: 15 residues. In DNA form, the CDR3 reads TGTGCCAGCGGCACAGGGTTTTCGGCTAATGAAAAACTGTTTTTT. Its protein is CASGTGFSANEKLFF.

V usage is TRBV7-2 and J usage is TRBJ2-5; a possible D gene is TRBD2 (6 bases). The germline V and J ends were trimmed by 5 bases and 5 bases, with 21 bases remaining between them. Germline V gene lookup returns CDR1 SGHTA and CDR2 FQGNSA. This CDR3 has 16 amino acids. CDR3 sequence: CASSHSVAVTKETQYF. The CDR3 nucleotides are TGTGCCAGCAGCCATTCAGTAGCGGTGACGAAGGAGACCCAGTACTTC.

This clonotype was seen a few times. The chain has TRBV6-5 and TRBJ1-2; D is ambiguous. CDR1 and CDR2 from the germline V gene are MNHEY and SVGAGI. The CDR3 length is 12 residues. The ends were cut back, 2 bases at V and 8 bases at J, with 9 bases in the middle. CDR3 bases: TGTGCCAGCAGTTACCCTCACGAGGGCTACACCTTC. Its translation is CASSYPHEGYTF.

This clonotype was observed a handful of times. The genes are TRBV20-1 and TRBJ1-3; D gene unclear. The CDR3 totals 11 residues. Deletions cut 3 bases from V and 6 bases from J, with 6 bases between. Germline CDR1 is DFQATT and CDR2 is SNEGSKA (reference sequence). CDR3 residues: CSARSLNTIYF. CDR3 in DNA: TGCAGTGCTAGGTCATTAAACACCATATATTTT.

As regards this clonotype: The CDR3 does not end in the conserved phenylalanine or tryptophan, so this is likely a read error. J is TRBJ1-5 and V is TRBV19; weak D call: TRBD1 (5 bases). This CDR3 is 15 amino acids long. Germline CDR1 LNHDA, CDR2 SQIVND (reference sequence). Trimming removed 5 bases at V and 3 bases at J, with 14 bases between. The CDR3 coding sequence is TGTGCCAGTAGTTCCGTGGACATACACAATCAGCCCCAGCATCTT. This codes for CASSSVDIHNQPQHL.

The chain joins TRBV14 to TRBJ2-2; D uncertain. The CDR3 has 13 amino acids. CDR1 and CDR2 (germline): SGHDN, FVKESK. Trimming stripped 0 bases from V and 6 bases from J, with 5 bases between. The CDR3: CASSQDPAGELFF. The CDR3 coding sequence is TGTGCCAGCAGCCAAGATCCGGCCGGGGAGCTGTTTTTT.

This clonotype has only a few counts. The V gene is TRBV7-8, the J gene TRBJ2-7, with TRBD2 as a possible D gene (6 bases). The length of the CDR3 is 14 residues. V was shortened by 7 bases and J by 1 base, with 14 bases between the two germline ends. Germline values: CDR1 SGHVS, CDR2 FQNEAQ. CDR3 sequence: CASTSWDSSYEQYF. The DNA of the CDR3 is TGTGCCAGCACTTCCTGGGACTCATCCTACGAGCAGTACTTC.

In its sample, this clonotype was seen a few times. The chain joins TRBV7-3 to TRBJ2-6; no firm D call. The ends were cut back, 5 bases at V and 4 bases at J, with 9 bases in the middle. The CDR3 sequence is 14 residues long. Germline CDR1 and CDR2: SGHTA and FQGTGA. The CDR3 coding sequence is TGTGCCAGCAGCGGGGATACCGGGGCCAACGTCCTGACTTTC. Translated, it gives CASSGDTGANVLTF.